This paragraph covers one TCR beta chain sequence. This clonotype was seen more than once but under ten times. Its binding antigen is unknown. The sample holds no much larger clone one base away, and base qualities are not on file. V has 5 bases trimmed and J has 2 bases trimmed; junction bases matching no gene number 8. The germline V gene sets CDR1 to SQVTM and CDR2 to ANQGSEA. Its CDR3 holds 14 amino acids, cysteine through phenylalanine. CDR3 DNA is the only sequence kept; it has 42 bases, read in frame from the first base. The source of the sample is a study of post-analysis software for immune sequencing data (dated by TCRdb to the mid-2010s). For the study in its entirety: Disease courses on record covered relapsing-remitting, secondary progressive and progressive-relapsing multiple sclerosis, though some patients had no subtype annotation. The multiple sclerosis patient repertoires were compared with about a dozen previously published healthy control repertoires from donors aged about 6 to 26 years. A subset of samples was prepared in parallel using single-end sample barcoding, then pooled and co-amplified after Illumina adapter ligation. On the study overall, not on this receptor specifically: The multiple sclerosis patient group was slightly younger than the control group. Direct clustering with F measure revealed strong co-clustering of samples prepared in the same batch, which led to a batch-effect correction. Normalized Chao1 diversity was significantly lower in multiple sclerosis patients than controls, suggesting substantial peripheral T-cell clonal expansion. Roughly 5 TRBV segments, including TRBV5-6, TRBV5-1 and TRBV20-1, were significantly more frequent in patients than controls.

The receptor library was made with PCR. TCRdb records Illumina HiSeq 2500 as the sequencer. To reduce PCR and sequencing biases, unique molecular identifiers were incorporated into the TCR beta cDNA libraries. Every 1 to 10 million input T cells yielded roughly 500,000 cDNA molecules, meaning each molecule approximated one T cell. The patient libraries were prepared and sequenced using the same protocol as the earlier healthy control dataset. Within a given batch, samples were prepared together, multiplexed and sequenced on the same HiSeq lane. Turning to the authors' computational methods: MIGEC was used to process the raw barcoded reads, and molecular identifier groups with only a single read were discarded before consensus assembly and CDR3 extraction. VDJtools was used for post-analysis of the clonotype tables, and diversity was normalized by down-sampling every dataset to the size of the smallest sample. Repertoire overlap clustering matched CDR3 amino acid but not nucleotide sequences to correct batch-related cross-sample contamination. TCRdb cleaned the public reads at Q25 with fastp, built clones with MiXCR and kept in-frame beta chains. Duplicate CDR3 protein sequences are folded into a single record with the most common DNA and genes. The V and J calls reflect TCRdb's pipeline rather than the authors' work. The sample table shows around 400,000 distinct CDR3 sequences, and 39% are seen once. Together, the top ten hold less than 10% of the sample.

To demonstrate the VDJtools post-analysis software, TCR beta repertoires were profiled from the peripheral blood of 10 to 15 young patients with multiple sclerosis. The multiple sclerosis patients were children and adolescents ranging in age from about 6 to 17 years. The sequenced sample was blood. The chain couples TRBV29-1 to TRBJ1-2; 7 of the junction bases match TRBD1. This clonotype originated in a girl aged 2 to 10 with multiple sclerosis. The DNA is TGCAGCGTTTTCATGGGACAGCGAAACTATGGCTACACCTTC. The encoded protein is CSVFMGQRNYGYTF.